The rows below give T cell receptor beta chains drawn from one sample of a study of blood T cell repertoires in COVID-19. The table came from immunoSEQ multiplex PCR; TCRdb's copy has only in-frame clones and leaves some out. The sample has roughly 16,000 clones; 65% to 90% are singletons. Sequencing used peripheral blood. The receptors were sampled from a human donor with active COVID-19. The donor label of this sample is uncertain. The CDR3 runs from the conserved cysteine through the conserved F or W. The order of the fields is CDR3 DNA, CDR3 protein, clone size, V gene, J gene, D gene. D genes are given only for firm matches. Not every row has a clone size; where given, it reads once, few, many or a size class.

CDR3 DNA: TGCGCCAGCAGCCAAGCAATGGGACAGTTCCCCCACTTC; CDR3 protein: CASSQAMGQFPHF; clone size: NA; V gene: TRBV4-3; J gene: TRBJ2-7; D gene: TRBD1
CDR3 DNA: TGTGCCAGCAGGGGAATGGTGGGGGGGCTCGATGAAAAACTGTTTTTT; CDR3 protein: CASRGMVGGLDEKLFF; clone size: few; V gene: TRBV6-6; J gene: TRBJ1-4; D gene: NA
CDR3 DNA: TGCGCCAGCAGCCCGGGACAGGGGAGCAACAATGAGCAGTTCTTC; CDR3 protein: CASSPGQGSNNEQFF; clone size: NA; V gene: TRBV4-1; J gene: TRBJ2-1; D gene: TRBD1
CDR3 DNA: TGTGCCAGCAGCTTACTACCCGGGGGGGCCGGGAACGAGCAGTACTTC; CDR3 protein: CASSLLPGGAGNEQYF; clone size: NA; V gene: TRBV7-2; J gene: TRBJ2-7; D gene: TRBD2
CDR3 DNA: TGTGCCAGCAGACGATCTCTATCCTATAATTCACCCCTCCACTTT; CDR3 protein: CASRRSLSYNSPLHF; clone size: NA; V gene: TRBV7-8; J gene: TRBJ1-6; D gene: NA
CDR3 DNA: TGTGCCAGCAGCTCGAATTTTGTACGGGGGGCCGACGAGCAGTACTTC; CDR3 protein: CASSSNFVRGADEQYF; clone size: NA; V gene: TRBV7-8; J gene: TRBJ2-7; D gene: NA
CDR3 DNA: TGTGCCAGCAGCTTGGCACCAACTCAAGAGACCCAGTACTTC; CDR3 protein: CASSLAPTQETQYF; clone size: NA; V gene: TRBV5-6; J gene: TRBJ2-5; D gene: NA
CDR3 DNA: TGTGCCAGCAGCTTTCTCGACGGGGGTATCGCAGATACGCAGTATTTT; CDR3 protein: CASSFLDGGIADTQYF; clone size: few; V gene: TRBV7-8; J gene: TRBJ2-3; D gene: NA
CDR3 DNA: TGTGCCAGCAGCTTGAGGGCAATCTATAGTTCACCCCTCCACTTT; CDR3 protein: CASSLRAIYSSPLHF; clone size: NA; V gene: TRBV7-8; J gene: TRBJ1-6; D gene: NA
CDR3 DNA: TGTGCCAGCAGCCCAGGGGGTGCTGAAGCTTTCTTT; CDR3 protein: CASSPGGAEAFF; clone size: NA; V gene: TRBV4-2; J gene: TRBJ1-1; D gene: TRBD1
CDR3 DNA: TGCGCCAGTAGCCAACCTGAAGACAGCCCATCGGGACAGCACAATCAGCCCCAGCATTTT; CDR3 protein: CASSQPEDSPSGQHNQPQHF; clone size: once; V gene: TRBV5-1; J gene: TRBJ1-5; D gene: TRBD1
CDR3 DNA: TGCGCCAGCAGCGCAGGACTAGCGGGGTCCTACAATGAGCAGTTCTTC; CDR3 protein: CASSAGLAGSYNEQFF; clone size: NA; V gene: TRBV4-3; J gene: TRBJ2-1; D gene: TRBD2
CDR3 DNA: TGTGCCAGCAGCACCCAAACTAGCGGGGGAGTACAGAGGCCAGTTGGGGATGAGCAGTTCTTC; CDR3 protein: CASSTQTSGGVQRPVGDEQFF; clone size: NA; V gene: TRBV21-1; J gene: TRBJ2-1; D gene: NA
CDR3 DNA: TGTGCCACCAGCAGAGATTCACATTCTGGAAACACCATATATTTT; CDR3 protein: CATSRDSHSGNTIYF; clone size: NA; V gene: TRBV15; J gene: TRBJ1-3; D gene: NA
CDR3 DNA: TGTGCCAGCAGTATACAGGGAAGAGGTATAGATGGCTACACCTTC; CDR3 protein: CASSIQGRGIDGYTF; clone size: few; V gene: TRBV27; J gene: TRBJ1-2; D gene: NA
CDR3 DNA: TGTGCCAGCAGCTACGTCCCGGGACTGCACCCGACCAGGCAGTACTTC; CDR3 protein: CASSYVPGLHPTRQYF; clone size: NA; V gene: TRBV7-9; J gene: TRBJ2-7; D gene: NA
CDR3 DNA: TGCGCCAGCAGCTTGCGGCAGGCGGGTCGGTCGTCCTACAATGAGCAGTTCTTC; CDR3 protein: CASSLRQAGRSSYNEQFF; clone size: NA; V gene: TRBV5-1; J gene: TRBJ2-1; D gene: NA
CDR3 DNA: TGCGCCAGCGCCGGGACAGCGTTCGGGAATGGCTACACCTTC; CDR3 protein: CASAGTAFGNGYTF; clone size: NA; V gene: TRBV5-1; J gene: TRBJ1-2; D gene: TRBD1
CDR3 DNA: TGTGCCAGCAGCGGCTCGACAGGGAATAATTCACCCCTCCACTTT; CDR3 protein: CASSGSTGNNSPLHF; clone size: NA; V gene: TRBV9; J gene: TRBJ1-6; D gene: TRBD1
CDR3 DNA: TGCGCCAGCAGTCACAACAGCCCACAGGGTAACTATGGCTACACCTTC; CDR3 protein: CASSHNSPQGNYGYTF; clone size: NA; V gene: TRBV23-1; J gene: TRBJ1-2; D gene: NA
CDR3 DNA: TGTGCCAGCGCCGGGGGGCACGGCTACACCTTC; CDR3 protein: CASAGGHGYTF; clone size: NA; V gene: TRBV7-9; J gene: TRBJ1-2; D gene: NA
CDR3 DNA: TGTGCCAGCAGTTCGGAGGCGGTGCAGAGCCGCAATGAGCAGTTCTTC; CDR3 protein: CASSSEAVQSRNEQFF; clone size: NA; V gene: TRBV28; J gene: TRBJ2-1; D gene: NA
CDR3 DNA: TGTGCCAGCAGCCCGCTAGGACAGACATACAATGAGCAGTTCTTC; CDR3 protein: CASSPLGQTYNEQFF; clone size: few; V gene: TRBV6-2/TRBV6-3; J gene: TRBJ2-1; D gene: NA
CDR3 DNA: TGTGCCAGCAGCTCCCGACGAAGGACAGGGGAGGGCTACACCTTC; CDR3 protein: CASSSRRRTGEGYTF; clone size: NA; V gene: TRBV7-9; J gene: TRBJ1-2; D gene: TRBD1
CDR3 DNA: TGTGCCAGTAGTTGGGCGGGGAACACTGAAGCTTTCTTT; CDR3 protein: CASSWAGNTEAFF; clone size: NA; V gene: TRBV19; J gene: TRBJ1-1; D gene: NA
CDR3 DNA: TGTGCCAGCAGTTACGTGGGGCTTCCGTACACCTTC; CDR3 protein: CASSYVGLPYTF; clone size: NA; V gene: TRBV6-5; J gene: TRBJ1-2; D gene: NA
CDR3 DNA: TGTGCCAGCAGTTTGGGAGGGGCGGCGGGAATCTACGAGCAGTACTTC; CDR3 protein: CASSLGGAAGIYEQYF; clone size: medium-sized; V gene: TRBV28; J gene: TRBJ2-7; D gene: TRBD2
CDR3 DNA: TGTGCCAGTAAGGAGACTAAAACTCAATATTCGAACACCGGGGAGCTGTTTTTT; CDR3 protein: CASKETKTQYSNTGELFF; clone size: NA; V gene: TRBV19; J gene: TRBJ2-2; D gene: NA